These 30 T cell receptor beta chains were sequenced from one sample in a study of regulatory T cells in long-lasting Graves disease (dated by TCRdb to the early 2020s). Library prep was done by multiplex PCR. The sequencer listed for this sample is Illumina HiSeq 4000. CDR3 regions were amplified by Arm-PCR with iRepertoire HTBI primers to construct TCR beta libraries. The public reads were reanalyzed by TCRdb: fastp trimming at Q25, MiXCR alignment, in-frame beta chains only. Rows are combined by CDR3 protein, so each entry shows the most common genes and DNA. For this sample there are about 430,000 distinct CDR3 sequences; approximately 22% appear just once. Of the sample, more than 13% falls within the top ten clones. The time point label on this specimen signifies: persistent/refractory GD, antithyroid drugs over 5 years with positive TRAb. For both TCR sequencing and RNA sequencing, RNA was extracted from PBMCs using TRIzol.

The source was peripheral blood mononuclear cells (PBMCs), collected when the disease was refractory, from a patient treated with antithyroid drugs. The receptors originated from a female donor with Graves disease.

This chain connects TRBV28 to TRBJ2-7, with TRBD1 identical over 7 bases. Germline lookup yields CDR1 MDHEN and CDR2 SYDVKM. V trimming: 5 bases; J trimming: 2 bases; junction bases outside the gene matches: 6. CDR3 length: 14 residues. The CDR3 protein is CASSHGTATYEQYF. In nucleotides, the CDR3 is TGTGCCAGCAGTCATGGGACAGCAACCTACGAGCAGTACTTC.

V gene TRBV19 combines with J gene TRBJ2-7, with D possibly TRBD2 on 5 matching bases. Trimming pared 4 bases from V and 3 bases from J, leaving 10 bases between. Germline assignment: CDR1 LNHDA and CDR2 SQIVND (reference sequence). This CDR3 is 13 amino acids long. Written as DNA, the CDR3 is TGTGCCAGTAGTAACGGTGGAGGCTACGAGCAGTACTTC. Its protein product is CASSNGGGYEQYF.

With regard to this clonotype: The final CDR3 position lacks the conserved phenylalanine or tryptophan, pointing to a likely read error. The gene calls are TRBV5-1 and TRBJ1-1; D unresolved. Germline V gives CDR1 SGHRS, CDR2 YFSETQ. Trimming cost V 2 bases and J 2 bases, with 4 bases left between them. The CDR3 has 12 amino acids. The CDR3 nucleotides are TGCGCCAGCAGCTTAACAAACACTGAAGCTTTCATT. This encodes CASSLTNTEAFI.

This chain links TRBV14 with TRBJ1-4; D remains unclear. The CDR3 has 16 residues. The ends were cut back, 4 bases at V and 3 bases at J, with 15 bases in the middle. In germline, CDR1 is SGHDN, CDR2 FVKESK. DNA of the CDR3: TGTGCCAGCAGCCCGGGATTCCAGGCGGCTAATGAAAAACTGTTTTTT. Translation: CASSPGFQAANEKLFF.

This clonotype has only a few counts. This may come from a read error, since a much larger clone is one base off. The chain couples TRBV28 to TRBJ2-5; D unresolved. The ends were cut back, 2 bases at V and 5 bases at J, with 9 bases in the middle. The CDR3 is made up of 13 amino acids. The germline V gene has CDR1 MDHEN and CDR2 SYDVKM. CDR3 coding DNA: TGTGCCAGCAGTTTAGGAAATGGGGAGACCCAGTACTTC. Its protein product is CASSLGNGETQYF. The variable domain in full, completed from reference TRBV28 and TRBJ2-5, reads DVKVTQSSRYLVKRTGEKVFLECVQDMDHENMFWYRQDPGLGLRLIYFSYDVKMKEKGDIPEGYSVSREKKERFSLILESASTNQTSMYLCASSLGNGETQYFGPGTRLLVL.

This clonotype was detected only once. A read error may explain this, as a much larger clone is one base away. The chain links TRBV7-2 to TRBJ2-2, with 7 bases fitting TRBD2. The junction had 2 bases not matched to a gene; V was cut back by 0 bases and J by 4 bases. The germline V gene has CDR1 SGHTA and CDR2 FQGNSA. The CDR3 is 15 residues long. The DNA of the CDR3 is TGTGCCAGCAGCTTAGCGCGGGGGAGCACCGGGGAGCTGTTTTTT. Residues: CASSLARGSTGELFF.

This sequence joins TRBV19 and TRBJ1-5; 8 positions match TRBD1. The CDR3 covers 17 residues. Germline assignment: CDR1 LNHDA and CDR2 SQIVND (reference sequence). V was pared by 7 bases and J by 1 base, with 12 bases of the junction left unmatched. Here the CDR3 DNA reads TGTGCCAGTACCTCCCTTCGGACAGGGCTAAGCAATCAGCCCCAGCATTTT. Its protein product is CASTSLRTGLSNQPQHF.

This clonotype was observed many times. The chain couples TRBV7-8 to TRBJ1-5; 8 nucleotides match TRBD1. V was pared by 1 base and J by 0 bases, with 8 bases of the junction left unmatched. Germline V gene sequence: CDR1 SGHVS, CDR2 FQNEAQ. The CDR3 has 18 amino acids. The CDR3 spells CASSLVGTGMYSNQPQHF. CDR3 coding DNA: TGTGCCAGCAGCTTAGTGGGGACAGGAATGTATAGCAATCAGCCCCAGCATTTT.

This clonotype was found many times. This chain connects TRBV28 to TRBJ1-2; D unresolved. Trimming stripped 6 bases from V and 3 bases from J, with 5 bases between. Germline values: CDR1 MDHEN, CDR2 SYDVKM. This CDR3 is built from 11 residues. CDR3 loop: CASSQYYGYTF. The CDR3 DNA reads as TGTGCCAGCAGCCAATACTATGGCTACACCTTC.

Concerning this clonotype itself: Just one base apart from a much larger clone, this may be a read error. The rearrangement uses TRBV7-8 and TRBJ1-1; D may be TRBD1 (5 bases). This CDR3 region has 13 residues. Germline V CDR1 and CDR2: SGHVS, FQNEAQ. V was clipped by 7 bases and J by 0 bases, with 9 bases between them. This CDR3 is CASMTEMNTEAFF. CDR3 sequence (DNA): TGTGCCAGCATGACAGAGATGAACACTGAAGCTTTCTTT. The whole variable domain, filled in from reference TRBV7-8 and TRBJ1-1, reads GAGVSQSPRYKVAKRGQDVALRCDPISGHVSLFWYQQALGQGPEFLTYFQNEAQLDKSGLPSDRFFAERPEGSVSTLKIQRTQQEDSAVYLCASMTEMNTEAFFGQGTRLTVV.

V is TRBV27 and J is TRBJ2-5; TRBD1 agrees at 9 bases. CDR1 and CDR2 from the germline V gene are MNHEY and SMNVEV (reference sequence). The V gene end was trimmed by 3 bases and the J gene end by 5 bases; junction bases not matched to a gene: 16. The CDR3 is made up of 18 amino acids. The CDR3 sequence: CASSFYGQGTGVWETQYF. The CDR3 DNA is TGTGCCAGCAGTTTTTACGGACAGGGGACCGGGGTGTGGGAGACCCAGTACTTC.

This clonotype has a count of ten or more. The chain carries TRBV28 and TRBJ2-5; D not certain. Looked up from germline, CDR1 is MDHEN and CDR2 is SYDVKM. V was shortened by 11 bases and J by 1 base, with 11 bases between the two germline ends. The CDR3 runs to 12 residues. CDR3 in DNA: TGTGCCGTGGAAAGTACCCAAGAGACCCAGTACTTC. Translated: CAVESTQETQYF.

This chain uses TRBV30 with TRBJ2-2; TRBD2 matches at 7 bases. This CDR3 spans 15 amino acids. The germline V gene has CDR1 GTSNPN and CDR2 SVGIG (reference sequence). Trimming took 0 bases from V and 5 from J; bases not matched to a gene: 6. The CDR3: CAWSVHSGRTGELFF. The CDR3 nucleotides are TGTGCCTGGAGTGTACATAGCGGGCGGACCGGGGAGCTGTTTTTT.

The V call is TRBV18, the J call TRBJ2-5, with D perhaps matching TRBD1 (6 bases). Trimming shortened V by 6 bases and J by 5 bases, and 16 bases separated the two germline ends. This CDR3 has 14 amino acids. Germline values: CDR1 KGHSH, CDR2 LQKENI. The CDR3 spells CASSPGTTGETQYF. The CDR3 DNA sequence: TGTGCCAGCTCTCCGGGGACAACAGGGGAGACCCAGTACTTC.

There are many counts of this clonotype. CDR3 amino acids: CSARKGGVPGYTF. The CDR3, as DNA: TGCAGCGCGAGAAAGGGGGGGGTGCCTGGCTACACCTTC. The chain combines TRBV29-1 with TRBJ1-2; D might be TRBD1 (6 bases). The CDR3 is 13 amino acids. V was cut by 7 bases and J by 7 bases, with 19 bases left in between. The germline V gene has CDR1 SQVTM and CDR2 ANQGSEA.

The chain couples TRBV19 to TRBJ2-7; 8 nucleotides agree with TRBD1. With 5 bases clipped from V and 4 bases from J, the junction kept 7 bases outside the gene matches. Germline V gene sequence: CDR1 LNHDA, CDR2 SQIVND (reference sequence). CDR3 length equals 14 residues. The CDR3 sequence is CASSGTGWSYEQYF. The CDR3 coding sequence is TGTGCCAGTAGTGGGACAGGTTGGAGTTACGAGCAGTACTTC.

This clonotype has at least ten counts. The chain employs TRBV7-2 and TRBJ1-4, with TRBD1 identical over 7 bases. This CDR3 has 15 amino acids. The germline CDR1 and CDR2 sequences are SGHTA and FQGNSA. Trimming removed 5 bases from V and 8 bases from J; junction bases left unmatched: 11. CDR3 bases: TGTGCCAGCAGCCGGGGACAGCGGGGGAGAGAAAAACTGTTTTTT. This encodes CASSRGQRGREKLFF. Using reference TRBV7-2 and TRBJ1-4 for the parts outside the CDR3, the full variable domain is GAGVSQSPSNKVTEKGKDVELRCDPISGHTALYWYRQSLGQGLEFLIYFQGNSAPDKSGLPSDRFSAERTGGSVSTLTIQRTQQEDSAVYLCASSRGQRGREKLFFGSGTQLSVL.

The chain is built from TRBV7-9 and TRBJ2-1; D tentatively fits TRBD1 or TRBD2 (6 bases each). V shed 11 bases and J shed 1 base, with 15 bases lying between them. The CDR3 totals 14 residues. Per the germline V gene, CDR1 is SEHNR and CDR2 is FQNEAQ (reference sequence). CDR3 protein: CASLGGHSYNEQFF. For the CDR3, the DNA is TGTGCCTCACTGGGGGGACATTCCTACAATGAGCAGTTCTTC. The complete variable domain, with remaining parts taken from reference TRBV7-9 and TRBJ2-1, reads DTGVSQNPRHKITKRGQNVTFRCDPISEHNRLYWYRQTLGQGPEFLTYFQNEAQLEKSRLLSDRFSAERPKGSFSTLEIQRTEQGDSAMYLCASLGGHSYNEQFFGPGTRLTVL.

The rearrangement links TRBV9 to TRBJ2-7; D is ambiguous. CDR1 is SGDLS, CDR2 YYNGEE, per germline. The CDR3 is 14 residues long. Trimming cost V 0 bases and J 2 bases, with 9 bases left between them. CDR3: CASSVGGETYEQYF. CDR3 nucleotides: TGTGCCAGCAGCGTAGGAGGCGAAACCTACGAGCAGTACTTC. The full variable domain, with the rest looked up from reference TRBV9 and TRBJ2-7, is DSGVTQTPKHLITATGQRVTLRCSPRSGDLSVYWYQQSLDQGLQFLIQYYNGEERAKGNILERFSAQQFPDLHSELNLSSLELGDSALYFCASSVGGETYEQYFGPGTRLTVT.

This clonotype was observed at least ten times. The V call is TRBV28, the J call TRBJ2-5; D remains unclear. Trimming removed 2 bases at V and 3 bases at J, with 13 bases between. The CDR3 contains 15 residues. Germline CDR1 and CDR2: MDHEN and SYDVKM. The CDR3 DNA reads TGTGCCAGCAGTTTACGAGGTCTCGGAGAAGAGACCCAGTACTTC. It translates to CASSLRGLGEETQYF. Looking up the rest from reference TRBV28 and TRBJ2-5 gives the full variable domain: DVKVTQSSRYLVKRTGEKVFLECVQDMDHENMFWYRQDPGLGLRLIYFSYDVKMKEKGDIPEGYSVSREKKERFSLILESASTNQTSMYLCASSLRGLGEETQYFGPGTRLLVL.

This clonotype was recorded many times. In DNA form, the CDR3 reads TGTGCCAGCAGCTTAGAGGGGGAGCACCGGCCTAACTATGGCTACACCTTC. Translation gives CASSLEGEHRPNYGYTF. This chain links TRBV11-2 with TRBJ1-2; a possible D gene is TRBD1 (5 bases). The CDR3 consists of 17 residues. With 0 bases removed from V and 0 bases from J, the gap between germline ends came to 14 bases. Germline V gives CDR1 SGHAT, CDR2 FQNNGV.

This chain connects TRBV20-1 to TRBJ2-1, with a weak D call TRBD2 (6 bases). Germline loops: CDR1 DFQATT, CDR2 SNEGSKA (reference sequence). CDR3 size: 14 residues. The ends were cut back, 1 base at V and 7 bases at J, with 14 bases in the middle. The CDR3 DNA sequence: TGCAGTGCTAGAGTAGCGGCCCAAAAGAATGAGCAGTTCTTC. Residues: CSARVAAQKNEQFF.

This clonotype was counted once. The CDR3 does not close with the conserved phenylalanine or tryptophan, likely indicating a read error. CDR3 sequence (DNA): TGCGCCAGCAGCGCGTCCGGGCCCTATGGCTACACCCTC. Its protein product is CASSASGPYGYTL. This rearrangement joins TRBV5-1 to TRBJ1-2; D ambiguous. Per the germline V gene, CDR1 is SGHRS and CDR2 is YFSETQ. V was cut by 4 bases and J by 4 bases, with 11 bases left in between. The CDR3 spans 13 residues.

This clonotype was found many times. This sequence joins TRBV24-1 and TRBJ2-1; TRBD2 might be the D (6 bases). V was cut by 0 bases and J by 6 bases, with 11 bases left in between. The CDR3 covers 15 residues. CDR1 KGHDR and CDR2 SFDVKD come from the germline V gene. The DNA for the CDR3 is TGTGCCACCAGTGATTTGCGGCGGGATTTCAATGAGCAGTTCTTC. Its translation is CATSDLRRDFNEQFF.

This clonotype was seen at least ten times. The rearrangement joins TRBV5-1 to TRBJ1-1; 9 nucleotides align to TRBD1. Losses at the gene ends were 4 bases for V and 0 bases for J; bases not matched to a gene: 4. The CDR3 has 15 amino acids. Germline V CDR1 and CDR2: SGHRS, YFSETQ. CDR3: CASSLGQGMNTEAFF. Here the CDR3 DNA reads TGCGCCAGCAGCCTCGGACAGGGGATGAACACTGAAGCTTTCTTT.

Many counts were recorded for this clonotype. The chain links TRBV27 to TRBJ2-7, with TRBD1 as a possible D gene (5 bases). The germline CDR1 and CDR2 sequences are MNHEY and SMNVEV (reference sequence). The CDR3 runs to 11 residues. Trimming took 4 bases from V and 6 from J, leaving 7 bases between them. The CDR3 DNA follows: TGTGCCAGCAGTTCAGGGCTCGAGCAGTACTTC. Translation: CASSSGLEQYF.

This clonotype has a count of ten or more. The V gene is TRBV7-3, the J gene TRBJ1-1; no reliable D call. The length of the CDR3 is 14 residues. Trimming took off 3 bases at V and 1 base at J, with 9 bases between the two ends. Germline CDR1 is SGHTA and CDR2 is FQGTGA. Here the CDR3 DNA reads TGTGCCAGCAGCTTGACCAACAGGAACACTGAAGCTTTCTTT. Its translation is CASSLTNRNTEAFF.

With regard to this clonotype: A much larger clone is a single base away; this may be a read error. The genes are TRBV28 and TRBJ2-2; D remains unclear. Germline CDR1 MDHEN, CDR2 SYDVKM. Trimming took 5 bases from V and 3 from J, leaving 13 bases between them. CDR3 length: 15 residues. CDR3 DNA sequence: TGTGCCAGCAGTGCGGAAATCCTGGACACCGGGGAGCTGTTTTTT. Translated: CASSAEILDTGELFF. Full variable domain (rest looked up from reference TRBV28 and TRBJ2-2): DVKVTQSSRYLVKRTGEKVFLECVQDMDHENMFWYRQDPGLGLRLIYFSYDVKMKEKGDIPEGYSVSREKKERFSLILESASTNQTSMYLCASSAEILDTGELFFGEGSRLTVL.

This clonotype was seen ten or more times. The chain links TRBV12-3 or TRBV12-4 to TRBJ1-5; D ambiguous. Trimming stripped 1 base from V and 4 bases from J, with 11 bases between. CDR3 size: 15 residues. The CDR3 coding sequence is TGTGCCAGCAGTTTAGGGAGACCGCGGAATCAGCCCCAGCATTTT. Its protein is CASSLGRPRNQPQHF.

In this sample, this clonotype turned up many times. The V call is TRBV2, the J call TRBJ1-1, with D maybe TRBD1 (5 bases). The V end was cut by 5 bases, the J end by 3 bases, with 10 bases between. CDR3 length equals 13 residues. The germline gives CDR1 SNHLY, CDR2 FYNNEI. This CDR3 is CASSPGWDTEAFF. Here the CDR3 DNA reads TGTGCCAGCAGTCCAGGGTGGGACACTGAAGCTTTCTTT.